The rows below give T cell receptor beta chains drawn from one sample of a study of CD8+ T cells in alopecia areata. Libraries were prepared by immunoSEQ multiplex PCR; TCRdb keeps only in-frame clonotypes and omits some of them. The sample lists around 110,000 clones; 50% to 75% were seen once. Sequenced material: CD8+ T cells sorted from blood, taken at week 24, from a patient treated with tofacitinib. These receptor sequences come from a human donor with alopecia areata. CDR3s include the opening cysteine and the closing phenylalanine or tryptophan. D genes are given only for firm matches. A clone size is listed for some rows: how often the clone was seen (once, few, many), or a class if it is expanded.

d_gene,j_gene,v_gene,abundance,CDR3aa,CDR3nt
TRBD1,TRBJ2-7,TRBV11-2,-,CASSLSDREFEQYF,TGTGCCAGCAGCTTAAGTGACAGGGAGTTTGAGCAGTACTTC
TRBD1,TRBJ2-7,TRBV27,-,CASSLSHRQGAYEQYF,TGTGCCAGCAGTTTATCCCACCGGCAGGGGGCATACGAGCAGTACTTC
-,TRBJ2-5,TRBV5-4,-,CASSLEMLGGEETQYF,TGTGCCAGCAGCTTGGAAATGCTCGGCGGGGAAGAGACCCAGTACTTC
TRBD1,TRBJ1-1,TRBV30,few,CAWSVGTGYTEAFF,TGTGCCTGGAGTGTAGGGACAGGTTACACTGAAGCTTTCTTT
-,TRBJ2-7,TRBV5-1,-,CASSLEGRVDEQYF,TGCGCCAGCAGCTTGGAGGGCAGGGTGGACGAGCAGTACTTC
-,TRBJ1-1,TRBV6-1,-,CASSAPASTGNTEAFF,TGTGCCAGCAGTGCCCCCGCCTCGACGGGGAACACTGAAGCTTTCTTT
-,TRBJ2-2,TRBV13,-,CASSLGDALELFF,TGTGCCAGCAGCTTAGGCGACGCCTTGGAGCTGTTTTTT
TRBD1,TRBJ1-1,TRBV6-1,-,CASSRDRANTEAFF,TGTGCCAGCAGCCGGGACAGGGCGAACACTGAAGCTTTCTTT
TRBD1,TRBJ1-2,TRBV4-1,few,CASSHPGQGSYGYTF,TGCGCCAGCAGCCACCCGGGACAGGGGAGCTATGGCTACACCTTC
-,TRBJ1-1,TRBV19,-,CASSMPRRDTEAFF,TGTGCCAGTAGTATGCCCCGAAGGGACACTGAAGCTTTCTTT
TRBD1,TRBJ1-1,TRBV5-1,-,CASSATGAGTEAFF,TGCGCCAGCAGCGCTACAGGGGCGGGCACTGAAGCTTTCTTT
-,TRBJ2-7,TRBV7-9,-,CASSLGVHEQYF,TGTGCCAGCAGCTTAGGAGTACACGAGCAGTACTTC
TRBD1,TRBJ1-2,TRBV10-3,few,CAIRQTGTGDGYTF,TGTGCCATCAGACAAACCGGGACAGGGGATGGCTACACCTTC
TRBD1,TRBJ2-1,TRBV11-2,few,CASSSAGTGNSNEQFF,TGTGCCAGCAGCTCCGCCGGGACAGGGAATAGCAATGAGCAGTTCTTC
-,TRBJ1-2,TRBV5-4,few,CASSLGENYGYTF,TGTGCCAGCAGCTTGGGGGAGAACTATGGCTACACCTTC
-,TRBJ2-2,TRBV6-5,-,CAAGTSNTGELFF,TGTGCCGCCGGCACTTCAAACACCGGGGAGCTGTTTTTT
-,TRBJ2-1,TRBV5-4,-,CASSLMNEQFF,TGTGCCAGCAGCTTGATGAATGAGCAGTTCTTC
-,TRBJ1-2,TRBV9,-,CASSVSDKPYGYTF,TGTGCCAGCAGCGTTAGCGACAAACCCTATGGCTACACCTTC
-,TRBJ2-7,TRBV11-2,-,CASSPEHRDEQYF,TGTGCCAGCAGCCCTGAACACAGGGACGAGCAGTACTTC
TRBD1,TRBJ1-6,TRBV28,-,CASRTRTGGISPLHF,TGTGCCAGCAGGACAAGGACAGGGGGGATCTCACCCCTCCACTTT
TRBD1,TRBJ1-2,TRBV5-4,-,CASGQGRDIYGYTF,TGTGCCAGCGGACAGGGTAGGGATATTTATGGCTACACCTTC
-,TRBJ2-1,TRBV27,-,CASSSYSPYNEQFF,TGTGCCAGCAGTTCCTATTCCCCATACAATGAGCAGTTCTTC
-,TRBJ2-1,TRBV5-6,once,CASSSGGIEQFF,TGTGCCAGCAGCTCAGGGGGGATTGAGCAGTTCTTC
TRBD2,TRBJ2-3,TRBV13,-,CASSGSTSPDTQYF,TGTGCCAGCAGCGGTTCGACTAGCCCGGATACGCAGTATTTT
-,TRBJ1-5,TRBV4-1,-,CASSQVRSNQPQHF,TGCGCCAGCAGCCAGGTTCGGTCTAATCAGCCCCAGCATTTT
-,TRBJ1-1,TRBV4-1,few,CASSQGAPLNTEAFF,TGCGCCAGCAGCCAAGGGGCCCCATTGAACACTGAAGCTTTCTTT
-,TRBJ1-1,TRBV29-1,-,CSVWENTEAFF,TGCAGCGTTTGGGAGAACACTGAAGCTTTCTTT
TRBD1,TRBJ1-1,TRBV27,-,CASRAGTGTDAFF,TGTGCCAGCAGGGCGGGGACAGGGACGGACGCTTTCTTT
-,TRBJ2-7,TRBV27,-,CASSFSRGVVHEQYF,TGTGCCAGCAGTTTTTCAAGAGGGGTAGTCCACGAGCAGTACTTC
-,TRBJ2-1,TRBV6-1,-,CASSSGELNEQFF,TGTGCCAGCTCGTCTGGGGAGTTGAATGAGCAGTTCTTC
TRBD1,TRBJ2-7,TRBV27,-,CASSRPGQGLYEQYF,TGTGCCAGCAGTCGCCCGGGACAGGGACTCTACGAGCAGTACTTC
-,TRBJ2-2,TRBV11-3,-,CASSLGTDTGELFF,TGTGCCAGCAGCTTAGGTACGGACACCGGGGAGCTGTTTTTT
-,TRBJ2-3,TRBV27,-,CASSLTTALTDTQYF,TGTGCCAGCAGTTTGACCACAGCCCTCACAGATACGCAGTATTTT